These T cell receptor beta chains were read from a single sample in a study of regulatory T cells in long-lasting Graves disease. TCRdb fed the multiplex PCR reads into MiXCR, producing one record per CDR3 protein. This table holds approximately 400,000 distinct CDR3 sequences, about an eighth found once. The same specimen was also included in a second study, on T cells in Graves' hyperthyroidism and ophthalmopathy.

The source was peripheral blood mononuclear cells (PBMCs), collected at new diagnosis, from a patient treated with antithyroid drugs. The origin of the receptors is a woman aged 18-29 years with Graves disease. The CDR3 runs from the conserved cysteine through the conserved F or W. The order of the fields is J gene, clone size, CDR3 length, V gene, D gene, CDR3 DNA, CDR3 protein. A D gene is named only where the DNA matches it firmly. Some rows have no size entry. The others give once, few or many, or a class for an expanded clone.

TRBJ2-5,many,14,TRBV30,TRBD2,TGTGCCTGGAGTGTCCTAGCGGGGAGAGAGACCCAGTACTTC,CAWSVLAGRETQYF
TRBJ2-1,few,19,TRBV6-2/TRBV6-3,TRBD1,TGTGCCAGCAGTTACCGACCTTGGGGACAGCCAGTTCCCTACAATGAGCAGTTCTTC,CASSYRPWGQPVPYNEQFF
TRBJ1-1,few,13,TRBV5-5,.,TGTGCCAGCAGCTTAATAAGTCGGACTGAAGCTTTCTTT,CASSLISRTEAFF
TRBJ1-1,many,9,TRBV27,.,TGTGCCAGCAGTCCTGAGTCCTTCTTT,CASSPESFF
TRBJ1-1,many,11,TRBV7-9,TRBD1,TGTGCCATATACAGGGGCCCTGAAGCTTTCTTT,CAIYRGPEAFF
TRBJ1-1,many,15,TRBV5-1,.,TGCGCCAGCAGCTCTACAGGGTTTGGGAACACTGAAGCTTTCTTT,CASSSTGFGNTEAFF
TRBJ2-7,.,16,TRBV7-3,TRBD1,TGTGCCAGCAGCCGGACAGGGTACAATTGTGTCTACGAGCAGTACTTC,CASSRTGYNCVYEQYF
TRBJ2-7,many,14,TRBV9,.,TGTGCCAGCAGCTCGGGGGACAACTCCTACGAGCAGTACTTC,CASSSGDNSYEQYF
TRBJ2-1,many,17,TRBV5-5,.,TGTGCCAGCAGCTTGGTCCTAGGCCCCTGGCCATACAATGAGCAGTTCTTC,CASSLVLGPWPYNEQFF
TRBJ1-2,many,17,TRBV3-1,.,TGTGCCAGCAGCCAAGAATTTCAGGGTTCGTTAGGCTATGGCTACACCTTC,CASSQEFQGSLGYGYTF
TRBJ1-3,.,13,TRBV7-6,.,TGTGCCAGCAGCTTAGTGGAGGGGAGCGCCATATATTTT,CASSLVEGSAIYF
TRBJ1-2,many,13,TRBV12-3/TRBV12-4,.,TGTGCCAGCAGTTTAGCCAGTCACTATGGCTACACCTTC,CASSLASHYGYTF
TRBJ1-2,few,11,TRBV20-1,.,TGCAGTGCTAGTATCCGATATGGCTACACCTTC,CSASIRYGYTF
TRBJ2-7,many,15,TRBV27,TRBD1,TGTGCCAGCCGGACGGCGGGACAGGGGGCCTACGAGCAGTACTTC,CASRTAGQGAYEQYF
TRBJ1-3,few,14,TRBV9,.,TGTGCCAGCAGCGTCCACATCTCTGGAAACACCATATATTTT,CASSVHISGNTIYF